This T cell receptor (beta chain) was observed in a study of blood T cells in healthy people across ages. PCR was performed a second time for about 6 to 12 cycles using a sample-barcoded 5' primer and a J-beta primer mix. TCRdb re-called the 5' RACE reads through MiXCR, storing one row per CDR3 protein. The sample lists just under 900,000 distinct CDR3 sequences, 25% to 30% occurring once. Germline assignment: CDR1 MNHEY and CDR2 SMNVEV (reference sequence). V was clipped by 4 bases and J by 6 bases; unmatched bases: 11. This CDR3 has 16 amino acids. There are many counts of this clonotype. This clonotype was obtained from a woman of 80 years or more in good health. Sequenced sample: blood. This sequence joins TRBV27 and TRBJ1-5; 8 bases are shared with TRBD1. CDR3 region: CASSSFHGTGGQPQHF. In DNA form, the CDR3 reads TGTGCCAGCAGTTCCTTTCACGGGACAGGAGGTCAGCCCCAGCATTTT.